Below are 2 T cell receptor beta chains sequenced from a single sample in a study of T cell repertoires in cytomegalovirus infection. Each CDR3 protein gets one entry after TCRdb re-called the reads with MiXCR. The data contain tens of thousands of distinct CDR3 sequences, about 48% of them singletons. Their specific antigens are unknown. Sequenced here: CD8+ T cells from cultured PBMCs, sampled from culture after CMV antigen stimulation. All receptors derive from a human donor in good health (CMV status not recorded). Some clones in this sample may be carry-over from other donors' samples.

The chain recombines TRBV5-4 with TRBJ2-1, with D possibly being TRBD1 or TRBD2 (5 bases each). Germline CDR1 reads SGHNT; CDR2 reads YYREEE (reference sequence). The V gene lost 7 bases and the J gene lost 9 bases, with 14 bases spanning the gap. The CDR3 has 12 residues. The CDR3 nucleotides are TGTGCCAGCTCAGAGGGGCGCCCTGAGCAGTTCTTC. Its translation is CASSEGRPEQFF.

This clonotype was seen a handful of times. The chain is built from TRBV18 and TRBJ1-5; 7 bases match TRBD1. Trimming removed 4 bases from V and 5 bases from J; junction bases left unmatched: 11. The CDR3 is made up of 16 amino acids. In germline, CDR1 is KGHSH, CDR2 LQKENI. The CDR3 nucleotides are TGTGCCAGCTCACAAACGTTGGACAGGCGATATCAGCCCCAGCATTTT. As protein: CASSQTLDRRYQPQHF.